This TCR beta chain was identified in a study of T cells in Graves' hyperthyroidism and ophthalmopathy. This clonotype was recorded at least ten times. The antigen is not known. TCR beta CDR3 region amplification was performed from RNA transcripts. Initially, a first-round RT-PCR of the TCR CDR3 employed the HTBI primer set. Via MiXCR, TCRdb re-called the multiplex PCR reads, giving one row per CDR3 protein. The sample gives around 450,000 distinct CDR3 sequences, approximately 15% of which show up once; 14% is in the top ten. Stable disease denoted Graves' hyperthyroidism without ophthalmopathy progression within 18 months. V dropped 6 bases and J dropped 2; count of bases not matched to a gene: 8. Germline assignment: CDR1 DFQATT and CDR2 SNEGSKA (reference sequence). This CDR3 has 14 amino acids. Notes on the study in general: Separating ophthalmopathy from stable hyperthyroidism was achieved by a 13 V-J model.

The sequenced sample consisted of blood. The clonotype originates from a woman between 18 and 29 years old with Graves' hyperthyroidism. The V gene is TRBV20-1, the J gene TRBJ2-5; 8 positions agree with TRBD2. CDR3 sequence: CSAERGLSQETQYF. The DNA of the CDR3 is TGCAGTGCCGAGCGGGGGCTATCGCAAGAGACCCAGTACTTC.